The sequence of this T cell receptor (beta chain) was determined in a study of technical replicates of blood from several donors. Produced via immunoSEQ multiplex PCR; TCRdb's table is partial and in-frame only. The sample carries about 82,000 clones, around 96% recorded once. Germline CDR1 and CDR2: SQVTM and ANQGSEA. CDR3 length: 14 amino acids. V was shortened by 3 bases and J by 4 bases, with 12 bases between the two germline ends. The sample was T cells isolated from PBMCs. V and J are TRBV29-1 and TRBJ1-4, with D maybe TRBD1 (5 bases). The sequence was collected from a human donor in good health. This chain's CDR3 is CSVEGTANNEKLFF. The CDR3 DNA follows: TGCAGCGTTGAGGGGACTGCGAATAATGAAAAACTGTTTTTT.